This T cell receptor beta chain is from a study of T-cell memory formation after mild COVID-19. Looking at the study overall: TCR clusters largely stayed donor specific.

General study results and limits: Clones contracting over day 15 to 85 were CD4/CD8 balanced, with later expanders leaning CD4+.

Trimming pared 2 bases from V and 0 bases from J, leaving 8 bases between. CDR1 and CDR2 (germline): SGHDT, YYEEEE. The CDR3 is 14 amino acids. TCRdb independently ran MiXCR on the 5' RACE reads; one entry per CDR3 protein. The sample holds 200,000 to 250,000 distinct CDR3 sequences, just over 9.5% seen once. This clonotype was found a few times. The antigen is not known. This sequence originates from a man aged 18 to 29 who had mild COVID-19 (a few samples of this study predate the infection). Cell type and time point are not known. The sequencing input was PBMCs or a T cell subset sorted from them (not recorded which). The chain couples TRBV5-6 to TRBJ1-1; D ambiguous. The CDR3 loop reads CASSFTLMNTEAFF. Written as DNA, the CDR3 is TGTGCCAGCAGCTTCACACTGATGAACACTGAAGCTTTCTTT.